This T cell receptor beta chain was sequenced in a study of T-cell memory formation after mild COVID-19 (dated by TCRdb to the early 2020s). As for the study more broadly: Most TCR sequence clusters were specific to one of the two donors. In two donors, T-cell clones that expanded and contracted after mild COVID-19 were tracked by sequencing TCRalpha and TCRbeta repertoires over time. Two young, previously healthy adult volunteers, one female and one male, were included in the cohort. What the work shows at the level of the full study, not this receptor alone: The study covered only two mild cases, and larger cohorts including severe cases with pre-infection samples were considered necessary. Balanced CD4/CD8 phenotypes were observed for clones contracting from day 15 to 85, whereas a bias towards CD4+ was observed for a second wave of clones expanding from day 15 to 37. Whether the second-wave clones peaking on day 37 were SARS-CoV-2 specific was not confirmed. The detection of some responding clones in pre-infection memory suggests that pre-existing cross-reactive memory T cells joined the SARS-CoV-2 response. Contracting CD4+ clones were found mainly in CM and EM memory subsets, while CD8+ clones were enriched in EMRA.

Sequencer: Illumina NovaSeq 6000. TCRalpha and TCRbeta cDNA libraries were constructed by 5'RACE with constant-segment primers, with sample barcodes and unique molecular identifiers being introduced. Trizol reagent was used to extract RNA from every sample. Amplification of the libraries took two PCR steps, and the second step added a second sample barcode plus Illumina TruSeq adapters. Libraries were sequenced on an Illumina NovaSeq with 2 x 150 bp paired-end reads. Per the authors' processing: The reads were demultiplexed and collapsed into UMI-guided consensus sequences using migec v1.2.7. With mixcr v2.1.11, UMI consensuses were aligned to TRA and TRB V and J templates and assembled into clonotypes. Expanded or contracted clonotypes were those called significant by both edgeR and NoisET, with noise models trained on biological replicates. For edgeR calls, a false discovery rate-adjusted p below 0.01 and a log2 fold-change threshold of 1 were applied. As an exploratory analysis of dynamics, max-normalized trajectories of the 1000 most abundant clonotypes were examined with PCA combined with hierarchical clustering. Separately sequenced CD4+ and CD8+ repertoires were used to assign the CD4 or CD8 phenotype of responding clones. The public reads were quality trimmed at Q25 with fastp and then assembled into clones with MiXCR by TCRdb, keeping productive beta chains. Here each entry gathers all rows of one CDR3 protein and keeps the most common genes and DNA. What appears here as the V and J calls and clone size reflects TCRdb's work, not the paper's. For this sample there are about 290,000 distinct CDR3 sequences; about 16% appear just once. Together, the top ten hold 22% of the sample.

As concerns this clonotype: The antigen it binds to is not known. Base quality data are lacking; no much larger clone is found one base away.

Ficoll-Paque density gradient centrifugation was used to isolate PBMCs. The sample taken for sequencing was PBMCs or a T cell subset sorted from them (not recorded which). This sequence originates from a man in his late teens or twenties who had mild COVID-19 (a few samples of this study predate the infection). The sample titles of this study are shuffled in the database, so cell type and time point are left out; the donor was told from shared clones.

CDR3 loop: CASSVGGTAQQPQHF. The nucleotide sequence is given as TGTGCCAGCTCGGTGGGGGGGACAGCCCAACAGCCCCAGCATTTT. The V and J genes are TRBV18 and TRBJ1-5; 7 bases in between match TRBD1. The CDR3 runs 15 residues from the cysteine to the phenylalanine. The CDR3 DNA has 45 bases and is translated from base 1. V is cut back by 6 bases and J by 7 bases, with 12 bases in the junction unmatched. CDR1 and CDR2 (KGHSH, LQKENI) derive from the germline V gene.